The 26 T cell receptor beta chains below come from one sample, sequenced in a study of identical twins. TCRdb independently ran MiXCR on the 5' RACE reads; one entry per CDR3 protein. In the table there are about 920,000 distinct CDR3 sequences, more than 9% of which are singletons. This same sample was also taken into another study, of yellow fever vaccine responses in identical twins.

The sequenced sample consisted of PBMCs. The receptors originated from a woman between 18 and 29 years old in good health.

This clonotype was observed many times. V is TRBV15 and J is TRBJ2-5; D perhaps matches TRBD2 (6 bases). V was pared by 1 base and J by 5 bases, with 11 bases between. CDR1 LNHNV and CDR2 YYDKDF come from the germline V gene (reference sequence). CDR3 size: 14 residues. CDR3 DNA: TGTGCCACCAGCAGAGGGAGGGAAAGGGAGACCCAGTACTTC. This encodes CATSRGRERETQYF.

V is TRBV6-6 and J is TRBJ2-4; D uncertain. Germline V CDR1 and CDR2: MNHNY, SVGAGI (reference sequence). This CDR3 is built from 13 residues. Between the trimmed V and J ends, which lost 4 bases and 6 bases, there was a span of 10 bases. The CDR3: CASSFLDGNIQYF. CDR3 sequence (DNA): TGTGCCAGCAGTTTCCTGGACGGAAACATTCAGTACTTC.

This clonotype showed up just a few times. V is TRBV24-1 and J is TRBJ2-7, with 11 bases lining up with TRBD2. Germline CDR1 is KGHDR and CDR2 is SFDVKD. The CDR3 contains 16 residues. V shed 4 bases, J shed 0 bases, and the junction held 4 bases outside the gene matches. The CDR3 coding sequence is TGTGCCACCAGTGACGGGACTAGCGGAATCTCCTACGAGCAGTACTTC. Its translation: CATSDGTSGISYEQYF.

This clonotype was counted many times. This chain connects TRBV20-1 to TRBJ2-3; 8 bases match TRBD2. CDR3 size: 14 residues. Germline lookup yields CDR1 DFQATT and CDR2 SNEGSKA (reference sequence). In nucleotides, the CDR3 is TGCAGAGTCCCAACTAGCGGTAACACAGATACGCAGTATTTT. Translated: CRVPTSGNTDTQYF.

This clonotype showed up just a few times. This rearrangement joins TRBV4-2 to TRBJ1-1; D gene uncertain. The CDR3 extends over 15 amino acids. The ends were cut back, 4 bases at V and 6 bases at J, with 18 bases in the middle. The germline V gene encodes CDR1 LGHNA and CDR2 YNFKEQ. In DNA form, the CDR3 reads TGTGCCAGCAGCCTTTTCGGTTGGGAGGGTCCTGAAGCTTTCTTT. This gives the protein CASSLFGWEGPEAFF.

This clonotype was detected ten times or more. The chain has TRBV3-1 and TRBJ1-5, with D unclear. V lost 4 bases, J lost 0 bases, and 7 bases lay in between. The germline gives CDR1 LGHDT, CDR2 YNNKEL (reference sequence). The CDR3 loop spans 14 amino acids. This CDR3 is CASSPLYSNQPQHF. For the CDR3, the DNA is TGTGCCAGCAGCCCCCTTTATAGCAATCAGCCCCAGCATTTT.

The chain joins TRBV18 to TRBJ2-1, with D perhaps being TRBD1 or TRBD2 (5 bases each). V was shortened by 3 bases and J by 5 bases, with 11 bases between the two germline ends. From germline, CDR1 is KGHSH and CDR2 LQKENI. CDR3 length: 14 amino acids. Written as DNA, the CDR3 is TGTGCCAGCTCACCGGGGGTATCCGACAATGAGCAGTTCTTC. As protein: CASSPGVSDNEQFF.

This clonotype was counted at least ten times. The gene calls are TRBV12-3 or TRBV12-4 and TRBJ2-7; D not resolved. The CDR3 sequence is 16 residues long. Deletions cut 0 bases from V and 0 bases from J, with 12 bases between. In DNA form, the CDR3 reads TGTGCCAGCAGTTTAGCGCGGAGCGCCGACTCCTACGAGCAGTACTTC. This sequence encodes CASSLARSADSYEQYF.

CDR3 nucleotides: TGTGCCAGCAGCTTAGCTATCTACGGGAGATCAGATACGCAGTATTTT. Translated, it gives CASSLAIYGRSDTQYF. The V gene is TRBV13, the J gene TRBJ2-3, with D tentatively TRBD2 (6 bases). This CDR3 is 16 amino acids long. Trimming stripped 1 base from V and 4 bases from J, with 15 bases between. Germline CDR1 PRHDT, CDR2 FYEKMQ (reference sequence). Looking up the rest from reference TRBV13 and TRBJ2-3 gives the full variable domain: AAGVIQSPRHLIKEKRETATLKCYPIPRHDTVYWYQQGPGQDPQFLISFYEKMQSDKGSIPDRFSAQQFSDYHSELNMSSLELGDSALYFCASSLAIYGRSDTQYFGPGTRLTVL.

V and J are TRBV20-1 and TRBJ1-4; 7 bases are a match to TRBD1. Germline V gene lookup returns CDR1 DFQATT and CDR2 SNEGSKA (reference sequence). V gave up 1 base and J gave up 8 bases; unmatched junction bases: 7. The CDR3 extends over 14 amino acids. The CDR3 DNA follows: TGCAGTGCTAGAGCCGGGACAGCACGGGAAAAACTGTTTTTT. Translation: CSARAGTAREKLFF.

There are many counts of this clonotype. The genes are TRBV29-1 and TRBJ2-7; 8 nucleotides agree with TRBD1. V trimming: 0 bases; J trimming: 6 bases; junction bases outside the gene matches: 7. CDR1 and CDR2 from the germline V gene are SQVTM and ANQGSEA. The CDR3 runs 14 residues. CDR3 in amino acids: CSVEDQTTGGEQYF. The CDR3 DNA reads TGCAGCGTTGAAGATCAGACCACAGGGGGCGAGCAGTACTTC.

This clonotype was found a few times. The genes are TRBV12-3 or TRBV12-4 and TRBJ2-1, with TRBD2 matching over 11 bases. CDR3 length equals 15 residues. The V and J ends lost 4 bases and 10 bases, in that order; junction bases with no gene match: 9. As DNA, the CDR3 is TGTGCCAGCAGTTCGGGACTAGCGGATGGGGGGGAGCAGTTCTTC. It encodes CASSSGLADGGEQFF.

At least ten counts were recorded for this clonotype. The rearrangement joins TRBV20-1 to TRBJ2-1, with D perhaps assigned TRBD1 or TRBD2 (5 bases each). V was shortened by 2 bases and J by 6 bases, with 14 bases between the two germline ends. CDR3 size: 14 residues. The germline gives CDR1 DFQATT, CDR2 SNEGSKA (reference sequence). CDR3 amino acids: CSARSQRGGNEQFF. CDR3 DNA: TGCAGTGCTAGAAGTCAGAGGGGCGGCAATGAGCAGTTCTTC.

The chain recombines TRBV6-2 or TRBV6-3 with TRBJ1-1; D unresolved. The ends were cut back, 7 bases at V and 8 bases at J, with 11 bases in the middle. The CDR3 contains 11 residues. Germline CDR1 is MNHEY and CDR2 is SVGEGT. This CDR3 is CASIEGYEAFF. DNA of the CDR3: TGTGCCAGCATCGAAGGTTACGAAGCTTTCTTT.

The sample holds a few counts of this clonotype. The chain is built from TRBV9 and TRBJ1-2; tentative D call: TRBD1 (5 bases). V dropped 4 bases and J dropped 3 bases, with 19 bases sitting between them. CDR1 is SGDLS, CDR2 YYNGEE, per germline. CDR3 length equals 16 residues. CDR3 in DNA: TGTGCCAGCAGCCCTACCCCGACAGCGAATTACTATGGCTACACCTTC. Residues: CASSPTPTANYYGYTF. The full variable domain, rest sourced from reference TRBV9 and TRBJ1-2, is DSGVTQTPKHLITATGQRVTLRCSPRSGDLSVYWYQQSLDQGLQFLIQYYNGEERAKGNILERFSAQQFPDLHSELNLSSLELGDSALYFCASSPTPTANYYGYTFGSGTRLTVV.

The chain is built from TRBV7-6 and TRBJ2-1; TRBD2 matches 8 bases. Germline CDR1 SGHVS, CDR2 FNYEAQ. This CDR3 comprises 16 residues. The ends lost 5 bases at V and 4 bases at J; junction bases unmatched: 10. This CDR3 is CASSPNERGPYNEQFF. CDR3 in DNA: TGTGCCAGCAGCCCCAATGAGCGGGGGCCGTACAATGAGCAGTTCTTC. Full variable domain (missing parts from reference TRBV7-6 and TRBJ2-1): GAGVSQSPRYKVTKRGQDVALRCDPISGHVSLYWYRQALGQGPEFLTYFNYEAQQDKSGLPNDRFSAERPEGSISTLTIQRTEQRDSAMYRCASSPNERGPYNEQFFGPGTRLTVL.

This clonotype was observed a handful of times. This chain joins TRBV20-1 and TRBJ2-7; D might be TRBD1 (6 bases). The V end lost 7 bases, the J end lost 4 bases, and 17 bases lay between the germline ends. Germline values: CDR1 DFQATT, CDR2 SNEGSKA (reference sequence). This CDR3 is built from 13 residues. CDR3 sequence (DNA): TGCAGTGGCCTCAACAGGGCCGAGTACGAGCAGTACTTC. Protein product: CSGLNRAEYEQYF.

The sample holds a few counts of this clonotype. The chain carries TRBV20-1 and TRBJ2-1; D is possibly TRBD1 (6 bases). Germline V gives CDR1 DFQATT, CDR2 SNEGSKA (reference sequence). The CDR3 is made up of 11 amino acids. Trimming removed 3 bases from V and 14 bases from J, with 14 bases in between. The CDR3 DNA is TGCAGTGCTAGGCCCCTAGCAGGGGAGTTCTTC. Residues: CSARPLAGEFF.

The chain uses TRBV6-1 and TRBJ2-3; a possible D gene is TRBD1 (6 bases). Trimming took 5 bases from V and 1 from J, leaving 10 bases between them. The germline V gene has CDR1 MNHNS and CDR2 SASEGT. This CDR3 region has 14 residues. CDR3 in DNA: TGTGCCAGCAGTCAGGGGTTCGGCACAGATACGCAGTATTTT. This sequence encodes CASSQGFGTDTQYF.

This clonotype was detected a few times. This rearrangement joins TRBV7-9 to TRBJ1-6; D call uncertain. CDR1 and CDR2 from the germline V gene are SEHNR and FQNEAQ (reference sequence). The germline V and J ends were trimmed by 5 bases and 7 bases, with 15 bases remaining between them. The CDR3 has 15 residues. The CDR3 bases are TGTGCCAGCAGCCTGGGGAGTGTATTCAATTCACCCCTCCACTTT. Protein: CASSLGSVFNSPLHF.

The chain has TRBV13 and TRBJ2-3, with TRBD1 matching 7 bases. Germline values: CDR1 PRHDT, CDR2 FYEKMQ (reference sequence). V shed 3 bases and J 5 bases; nucleotides not matched to a gene: 5. This CDR3 is 14 amino acids long. CDR3 nucleotide sequence: TGTGCCAGCAGCTTCGCCCAGGGGGAAGATACGCAGTATTTT. It codes for CASSFAQGEDTQYF.

The V call is TRBV7-2, the J call TRBJ2-7, with D perhaps being TRBD1 or TRBD2 (7 bases each). CDR1 is SGHTA and CDR2 is FQGNSA in the germline V gene. The CDR3 runs 15 residues. Trimming took off 10 bases at V and 2 bases at J, with 21 bases between the two ends. The CDR3 sequence: CATQGGLADAYEQYF. In DNA form, the CDR3 reads TGTGCCACTCAGGGGGGGCTAGCGGACGCCTACGAGCAGTACTTC.

The chain has TRBV20-1 and TRBJ1-1; D perhaps matches TRBD1 (5 bases). This CDR3 is built from 13 residues. Germline CDR1 and CDR2: DFQATT and SNEGSKA (reference sequence). V was clipped by 6 bases and J by 5 bases, with 16 bases between them. The CDR3 is CSAKARVGTEAFF. CDR3 in DNA: TGCAGTGCCAAGGCCAGGGTTGGGACTGAAGCTTTCTTT.

The table lists this clonotype with a few counts. J is TRBJ2-7 and V is TRBV5-1; a weak D match, TRBD2 (5 bases). Germline CDR1 reads SGHRS; CDR2 reads YFSETQ. V gave up 2 bases and J gave up 6 bases, with 18 bases separating them. The length of the CDR3 is 15 residues. DNA for the CDR3: TGCGCCAGCAGCTTAAGGGCTAACGAGGGTGGCGAGCAGTACTTC. It specifies CASSLRANEGGEQYF.

This clonotype was seen a handful of times. V usage is TRBV7-9 and J usage is TRBJ1-1; D remains unclear. The CDR3 totals 11 residues. The germline V gene encodes CDR1 SEHNR and CDR2 FQNEAQ (reference sequence). V was pared by 8 bases and J by 7 bases, with 11 bases between. The CDR3: CASATFVEAFF. CDR3 in DNA: TGTGCCAGCGCGACATTTGTTGAAGCTTTCTTT.

This sequence joins TRBV12-5 and TRBJ2-1, with 8 positions matching TRBD2. Germline CDR1 is LGHNT and CDR2 is FRNRAP. The CDR3 is made up of 17 amino acids. V dropped 0 bases and J dropped 4; count of bases not matched to a gene: 8. In DNA form, the CDR3 reads TGTGCTAGTGGTTTGGTGTCACGGGAGGGCCGGTACAATGAGCAGTTCTTC. Its protein is CASGLVSREGRYNEQFF.